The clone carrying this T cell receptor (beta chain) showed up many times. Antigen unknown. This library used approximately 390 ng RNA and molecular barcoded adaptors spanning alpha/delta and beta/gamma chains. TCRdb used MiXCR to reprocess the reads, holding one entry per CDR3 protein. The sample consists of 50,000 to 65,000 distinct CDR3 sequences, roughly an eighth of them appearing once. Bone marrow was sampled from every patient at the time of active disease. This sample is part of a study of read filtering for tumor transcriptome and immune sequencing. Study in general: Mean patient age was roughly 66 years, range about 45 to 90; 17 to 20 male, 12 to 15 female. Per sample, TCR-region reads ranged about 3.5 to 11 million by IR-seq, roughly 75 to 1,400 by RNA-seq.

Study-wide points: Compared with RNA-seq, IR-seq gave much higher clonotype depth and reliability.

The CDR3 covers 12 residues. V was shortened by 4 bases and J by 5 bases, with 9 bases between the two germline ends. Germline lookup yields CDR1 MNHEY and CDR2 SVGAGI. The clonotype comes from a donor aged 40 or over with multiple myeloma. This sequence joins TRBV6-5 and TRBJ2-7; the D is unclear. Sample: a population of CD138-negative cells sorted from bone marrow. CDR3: CASSSGSHEQYF. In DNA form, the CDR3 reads TGTGCCAGCAGTTCTGGCAGCCACGAGCAGTACTTC.